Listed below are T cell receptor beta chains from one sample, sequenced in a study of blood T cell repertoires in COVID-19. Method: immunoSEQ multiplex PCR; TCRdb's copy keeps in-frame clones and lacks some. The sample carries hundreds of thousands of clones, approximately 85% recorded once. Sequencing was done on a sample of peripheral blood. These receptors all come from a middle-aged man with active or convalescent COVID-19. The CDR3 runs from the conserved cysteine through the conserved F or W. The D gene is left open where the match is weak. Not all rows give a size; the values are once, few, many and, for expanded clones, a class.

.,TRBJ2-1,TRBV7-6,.,CASSRMVRGGRWFF,TGTGCCAGCAGCCGAATGGTGCGGGGCGGTCGTTGGTTCTTC
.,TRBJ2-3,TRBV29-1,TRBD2,CSVESRSGGGTDTQYF,TGCAGCGTTGAAAGCAGAAGCGGGGGTGGCACAGATACGCAGTATTTT
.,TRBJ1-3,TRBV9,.,CASSVGRDTIYF,TGTGCCAGCAGCGTAGGGAGGGACACCATATATTTT
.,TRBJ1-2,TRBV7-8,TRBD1,CASSRDRGYGYTF,TGTGCCAGCAGCCGGGACAGGGGCTATGGCTACACCTTC
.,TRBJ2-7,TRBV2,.,CASSDRFTYEQYF,TGTGCCAGCAGTGACAGATTCACCTACGAGCAGTACTTC
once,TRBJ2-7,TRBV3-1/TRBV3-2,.,CASSQANYEQYF,TGTGCCAGCAGCCAAGCCAACTACGAGCAGTACTTC
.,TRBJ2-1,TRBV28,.,CASSPGRGNEQFF,TGTGCCAGCAGTCCCGGGAGAGGTAATGAGCAGTTCTTC
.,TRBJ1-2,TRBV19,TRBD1,CASSETGVYGYTF,TGTGCCAGTAGTGAGACAGGGGTCTATGGCTACACCTTC
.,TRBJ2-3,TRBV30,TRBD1,CAWSVRQGSDTQYF,TGTGCCTGGAGTGTAAGACAGGGGTCAGATACGCAGTATTTT
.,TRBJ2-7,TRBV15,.,CATSLPGVNEQYF,TGTGCCACCAGCCTACCGGGAGTGAACGAGCAGTACTTC
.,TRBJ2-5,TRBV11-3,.,CASSLNSGSGETQYF,TGTGCCAGCAGCCTCAACTCCGGGAGTGGAGAGACCCAGTACTTC
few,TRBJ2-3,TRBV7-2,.,CASSFSRLGAQYF,TGTGCCAGCAGCTTTTCCCGTTTGGGAGCGCAGTATTTT
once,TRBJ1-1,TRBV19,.,CASSIAVTAEAFF,TGTGCCAGTAGTATTGCCGTGACTGCTGAAGCTTTCTTT